The rows below give T cell receptor beta chains drawn from one sample of a study of identical twins. TCRdb fed the 5' RACE reads into MiXCR, producing one record per CDR3 protein. The sample has 690,000 or so distinct CDR3 sequences, 8% to 9% seen once; the top ten hold about 0.98%. These data also formed part of another study, on yellow fever vaccine responses in identical twins.

The source material was PBMCs. The receptors were gathered from a woman aged 18-29 years in good health. The CDR3 runs from the conserved cysteine through the conserved F or W. The order of the fields is CDR3 length, J gene, D gene, V gene, clone size, CDR3 protein, CDR3 DNA. The D gene is left open where the match is weak. Rows give clone size only sometimes, using once, few, many, or a class for an expanded clone.

>15|TRBJ2-3|.|TRBV27|.
CASSKQGEGPDTQYF
TGTGCCAGCAGTAAACAGGGAGAAGGGCCAGATACGCAGTATTTT
>14|TRBJ1-3|TRBD1|TRBV19|few
CASSKRGPGNTIYF
TGTGCCAGTAGTAAGAGGGGGCCTGGAAACACCATATATTTT
>16|TRBJ2-4|TRBD2|TRBV10-3|.
CAIGASGELAKNIQYF
TGTGCCATCGGGGCTAGCGGGGAGTTAGCCAAAAACATTCAGTACTTC
>18|TRBJ2-6|TRBD1|TRBV4-3|.
CASSLSGQGVSGANVLTF
TGCGCCAGCAGCCTCTCGGGACAGGGGGTCTCTGGGGCCAACGTCCTGACTTTC
>16|TRBJ2-1|TRBD2|TRBV28|few
CASSPRTSGRAYEQFF
TGTGCCAGCAGTCCCCGGACTAGCGGGAGGGCCTACGAGCAGTTCTTC
>14|TRBJ1-2|TRBD1|TRBV7-2|many
CASSLAGQGRGYTF
TGTGCCAGCAGCTTAGCCGGACAGGGACGTGGCTACACCTTC
>18|TRBJ2-7|TRBD2|TRBV4-2|few
CASSRAPTLAGGPGEQYF
TGTGCCAGCAGCCGAGCCCCTACTCTAGCGGGGGGGCCGGGGGAGCAGTACTTC
>17|TRBJ2-3|TRBD2|TRBV6-1|.
CASSPRRSGEGTDTQYF
TGTGCCAGCAGCCCCAGACGGTCTGGGGAGGGGACAGATACGCAGTATTTT
>13|TRBJ2-1|.|TRBV12-3/TRBV12-4|few
CASSLEGRNEQFF
TGTGCCAGCAGTTTGGAGGGACGGAATGAGCAGTTCTTC
>16|TRBJ2-5|.|TRBV6-5|.
CASSYSSGGGGETQYF
TGTGCCAGCAGTTATTCGAGCGGAGGTGGGGGAGAGACCCAGTACTTC
>14|TRBJ1-4|TRBD1|TRBV12-3/TRBV12-4|few
CASSLATGGEKLFF
TGTGCCAGCAGTTTAGCGACAGGGGGGGAAAAACTGTTTTTT
>15|TRBJ1-4|TRBD1|TRBV28|few
CASSPYRGIGEKLFF
TGTGCCAGCAGTCCATACAGGGGGATCGGGGAAAAACTGTTTTTT
>13|TRBJ1-6|TRBD1|TRBV12-3/TRBV12-4|few
CASSRTGGLPLHF
TGTGCCAGCAGTCGGACAGGGGGCCTACCCCTCCACTTT
>15|TRBJ2-1|TRBD2|TRBV5-1|.
CASTSGGDSYNEQFF
TGCGCCAGCACTAGCGGGGGGGATTCCTACAATGAGCAGTTCTTC
>15|TRBJ2-2|TRBD2|TRBV2|.
CASKVFAGVTGELFF
TGTGCCAGCAAGGTTTTCGCGGGGGTTACCGGGGAGCTGTTTTTT
>14|TRBJ2-4|.|TRBV10-2|.
CATGRGPTGGIQYF
TGCGCCACGGGCAGAGGGCCTACTGGGGGCATTCAGTACTTC
>15|TRBJ2-2|.|TRBV7-2|.
CASSPGAVRTGELFF
TGTGCCAGCAGCCCTGGGGCAGTACGGACCGGGGAGCTGTTTTTT
>14|TRBJ2-7|TRBD1|TRBV4-1|few
CASSQAYRGNEQYF
TGCGCCAGCAGCCAAGCATACAGGGGGAACGAGCAGTACTTC
>15|TRBJ1-6|.|TRBV15|.
CATSRDQGLGSPLHF
TGTGCCACCAGCAGAGATCAGGGATTGGGTTCACCCCTCCACTTT
>11|TRBJ2-5|.|TRBV20-1|.
CSWTGQETQYF
TGCAGCTGGACTGGGCAAGAGACCCAGTACTTC
>15|TRBJ2-2|.|TRBV5-1|.
CASTAARENTGELFF
TGCGCCAGCACAGCCGCCAGGGAGAACACCGGGGAGCTGTTTTTT
>13|TRBJ2-1|.|TRBV20-1|few
CSASGLGYNEQFF
TGCAGTGCTAGTGGGTTGGGCTACAATGAGCAGTTCTTC
>14|TRBJ2-5|TRBD1|TRBV12-3/TRBV12-4|.
CASSDRGLQETQYF
TGTGCCAGCAGTGACAGGGGCCTCCAAGAGACCCAGTACTTC
>13|TRBJ1-2|TRBD1|TRBV14|few
CASSQTGKYGYTF
TGTGCCAGCAGTCAGACAGGGAAGTATGGCTACACCTTC
>15|TRBJ2-3|TRBD1|TRBV5-1|.
CASSSGQLGADTQYF
TGCGCCAGCAGCTCGGGACAGCTAGGGGCAGATACGCAGTATTTT
>19|TRBJ2-1|.|TRBV11-2|few
CASRLTLTGLGTGNNEQFF
TGTGCCAGCAGGCTTACCCTGACAGGCCTTGGGACTGGTAACAATGAGCAGTTCTTC
>15|TRBJ1-2|.|TRBV5-6|few
CASSLRTGSNYGYTF
TGTGCCAGCAGCTTGAGAACAGGGTCTAACTATGGCTACACCTTC
>13|TRBJ2-5|.|TRBV7-2|.
CASSLGGEGTQYF
TGTGCCAGCAGCTTAGGGGGGGAAGGGACCCAGTACTTC
>17|TRBJ2-2|TRBD1|TRBV3-1|many
CASSQSRTGTNTGELFF
TGTGCCAGCAGCCAATCCCGGACAGGGACGAACACCGGGGAGCTGTTTTTT
>15|TRBJ2-3|.|TRBV7-7|few
CASSHPGESTDTQYF
TGTGCTAGCAGCCACCCGGGGGAGAGCACAGATACGCAGTATTTT
>13|TRBJ2-2|.|TRBV11-2|many
CASSLDWAGELFF
TGTGCCAGCAGCTTAGATTGGGCCGGGGAGCTGTTTTTT
>13|TRBJ1-1|.|TRBV29-1|few
CSVEMLEGTEAFF
TGCAGCGTTGAGATGTTAGAGGGCACTGAAGCTTTCTTT
>16|TRBJ2-1|TRBD2|TRBV7-3|.
CASSGRLAGGPTEQFF
TGTGCCAGCAGCGGACGACTAGCGGGGGGGCCCACTGAGCAGTTCTTC
>14|TRBJ1-1|.|TRBV7-9|few
CASSLDGVPIEAFF
TGTGCCAGCAGCTTAGACGGGGTGCCGATAGAAGCTTTCTTT
>16|TRBJ2-1|.|TRBV5-6|few
CASSGVSGQYYNEQFF
TGTGCCAGCAGCGGGGTCAGCGGACAATACTACAATGAGCAGTTCTTC
>16|TRBJ2-4|.|TRBV3-1|.
CASSQDIGGRADIQYF
TGTGCCAGCAGCCAAGATATAGGAGGGAGAGCGGACATTCAGTACTTC
>14|TRBJ2-2|TRBD1|TRBV29-1|.
CSVAGGVNTGELFF
TGCAGCGTTGCAGGGGGAGTGAACACCGGGGAGCTGTTTTTT
>14|TRBJ2-1|TRBD2|TRBV3-1|many
CASSGPGLALEQFF
TGTGCCAGCAGCGGACCGGGACTAGCCTTGGAACAGTTCTTC
>17|TRBJ2-2|TRBD2|TRBV25-1|few
CASSFMGLAANTGELFF
TGTGCCAGCAGTTTTATGGGACTAGCGGCTAACACCGGGGAGCTGTTTTTT
>14|TRBJ1-5|.|TRBV5-5|many
CASSLDDRYQPQHF
TGTGCCAGCAGCTTAGACGACAGATATCAGCCCCAGCATTTT
>14|TRBJ2-1|.|TRBV7-9|many
CASSRTVSYNEQFF
TGTGCCAGCAGCCGTACGGTCTCCTACAATGAGCAGTTCTTC